The next 25 T cell receptor beta chains were all read from a single sample in a study of T-cell memory formation after mild COVID-19. Each CDR3 protein is one row after TCRdb ran MiXCR on the 5' RACE reads. The table includes fewer than 250,000 distinct CDR3 sequences, around 18% detected once. Sequencing was carried out using PBMCs or a T cell subset sorted from them (not recorded which). The receptors here all came from an adult woman who had mild COVID-19 (a few samples of this study predate the infection). Cell type and time point are not known.

This chain joins TRBV7-2 and TRBJ2-6; no definite D call. The ends were cut back, 5 bases at V and 4 bases at J, with 12 bases in the middle. The CDR3 sequence is 15 residues long. Germline V gene lookup returns CDR1 SGHTA and CDR2 FQGNSA. CDR3 region: CASSTYSRGANVLTF. The CDR3 coding sequence is TGTGCCAGCAGCACCTACTCGAGAGGGGCCAACGTCCTGACTTTC. The full variable domain, its missing parts supplied by reference TRBV7-2 and TRBJ2-6, is GAGVSQSPSNKVTEKGKDVELRCDPISGHTALYWYRQSLGQGLEFLIYFQGNSAPDKSGLPSDRFSAERTGGSVSTLTIQRTQQEDSAVYLCASSTYSRGANVLTFGAGSRLTVL.

The chain combines TRBV5-1 with TRBJ2-5; perhaps TRBD2 as D (6 bases). V was clipped by 4 bases and J by 0 bases, with 7 bases between them. There are 13 residues in the CDR3. Germline CDR1 reads SGHRS; CDR2 reads YFSETQ. This chain's CDR3 is CASSGGDQETQYF. In DNA form, the CDR3 reads TGCGCCAGCAGCGGAGGGGACCAAGAGACCCAGTACTTC. The entire variable domain, with the rest obtained from reference TRBV5-1 and TRBJ2-5, is as follows: KAGVTQTPRYLIKTRGQQVTLSCSPISGHRSVSWYQQTPGQGLQFLFEYFSETQRNKGNFPGRFSGRQFSNSRSEMNVSTLELGDSALYLCASSGGDQETQYFGPGTRLLVL.

This clonotype occurred a few times. The genes are TRBV5-4 and TRBJ2-5; 14 bases map to TRBD2. The CDR3 length is 16 residues. Unmatched junction bases numbered 6, after V lost 3 bases and J lost 5 bases. Germline V gene sequence: CDR1 SGHNT, CDR2 YYREEE (reference sequence). Here the CDR3 reads CASSSGTSGSYETQYF. CDR3 nucleotides: TGTGCCAGCAGCTCCGGGACTAGCGGGAGTTATGAGACCCAGTACTTC.

The chain couples TRBV7-9 to TRBJ1-2, with D hard to call. The V gene lost 7 bases and the J gene lost 0 bases, with 15 bases spanning the gap. The CDR3 has 15 amino acids. Germline CDR1 and CDR2: SEHNR and FQNEAQ (reference sequence). CDR3 amino acids: CASTSRHLANYGYTF. CDR3 sequence (DNA): TGTGCCAGCACCTCGCGTCATTTAGCTAACTATGGCTACACCTTC.

The V and J genes are TRBV12-3 or TRBV12-4 and TRBJ2-1; 8 nucleotides agree with TRBD2. V trimming: 7 bases; J trimming: 10 bases; junction bases outside the gene matches: 9. This CDR3 has 13 residues. CDR3 region: CASTDPGLAEQFF. CDR3 sequence (DNA): TGTGCCAGCACCGATCCCGGACTAGCCGAGCAGTTCTTC.

This clonotype was counted a few times. The gene calls are TRBV20-1 and TRBJ2-2; 9 bases are shared with TRBD2. Germline CDR1 DFQATT, CDR2 SNEGSKA (reference sequence). J was trimmed by 2 bases and V by 3 bases; bases with no gene match: 7. CDR3 size: 16 residues. CDR3 region: CSARPTSGLNTGELFF. The CDR3 region has the DNA TGCAGTGCTAGGCCGACTAGCGGACTTAACACCGGGGAGCTGTTTTTT.

The sample holds a few counts of this clonotype. The chain uses TRBV20-1 and TRBJ2-1; TRBD1 matches 7 bases. Per germline, CDR1 DFQATT and CDR2 SNEGSKA (reference sequence). The CDR3 totals 15 residues. V dropped 1 base and J dropped 3; count of bases not matched to a gene: 6. The CDR3, as DNA: TGCAGTGCTAGAGTCGCTGGGACAGTCTACAATGAGCAGTTCTTC. Its translation is CSARVAGTVYNEQFF.

This chain connects TRBV11-1 to TRBJ1-4; D not resolved. Trimming took 2 bases from V and 7 from J, leaving 8 bases between them. Per germline, CDR1 SGHAT and CDR2 FQDESV (reference sequence). The CDR3 loop spans 13 amino acids. The CDR3 nucleotides read TGTGCCAGCAGCTTACCTGAGCGTGAAAAACTGTTTTTT. Protein product: CASSLPEREKLFF.

This chain uses TRBV5-1 with TRBJ1-1; a possible D gene is TRBD1 (5 bases). Germline lookup yields CDR1 SGHRS and CDR2 YFSETQ. There are 13 residues in the CDR3. The germline V and J ends were trimmed by 0 bases and 5 bases, with 8 bases remaining between them. CDR3 nucleotide sequence: TGCGCCAGCAGCTTGGGTTCAGGGACTGAAGCTTTCTTT. Translation: CASSLGSGTEAFF.

This clonotype was counted between two and nine times. The genes are TRBV29-1 and TRBJ1-2; D is unresolved. The CDR3 is 11 residues long. The V gene lost 6 bases and the J gene lost 8 bases, with 13 bases spanning the gap. Germline V lookup: CDR1 SQVTM, CDR2 ANQGSEA. The CDR3: CSVSQGQGYTF. The CDR3 nucleotides are TGCAGCGTCTCCCAAGGGCAGGGCTACACCTTC.

The CDR3 DNA sequence: TGTGCCAGCAGGGGATTATCGGATGAGCAGTTCTTC. Protein product: CASRGLSDEQFF. The chain carries TRBV12-3 or TRBV12-4 and TRBJ2-1, with D hard to call. The V and J ends lost 6 bases and 8 bases respectively, with 11 bases between them. The CDR3 length is 12 residues.

This clonotype has only a few counts. The chain uses TRBV10-2 and TRBJ2-1; TRBD2 aligns across 10 bases. This CDR3 contains 14 residues. V gave up 5 bases and J gave up 8 bases; unmatched junction bases: 6. Germline assignment: CDR1 WSHSY and CDR2 SAAADI. CDR3 DNA sequence: TGCGCCAGCAGTAGGAGCGGGAGGGCCGATGAGCAGTTCTTC. Translation: CASSRSGRADEQFF.

This clonotype has a handful of counts. An end of the junction does not agree with germline; a read error may underlie this. The gene calls are TRBV29-1 and TRBJ2-1; TRBD2 aligns across 9 bases. In germline, CDR1 is SQVTM, CDR2 ANQGSEA. The CDR3 is 12 residues long. This CDR3 reads CSVLILSGSPLF. The CDR3, as DNA: TGCAGCGTCCTAATTCTTAGCGGGAGTCCCCTCTTC.

This clonotype showed up just a few times. This chain joins TRBV18 and TRBJ2-2; D could derive from TRBD1 or TRBD2 (5 bases each). The CDR3 is 14 residues long. Germline CDR1 is KGHSH and CDR2 is LQKENI. With 5 bases removed from V and 4 bases from J, the gap between germline ends came to 11 bases. CDR3 loop: CASSIRDRTGELFF. DNA for the CDR3: TGTGCCAGCTCAATCCGGGACCGCACCGGGGAGCTGTTTTTT.

The V gene is TRBV4-3, the J gene TRBJ2-1; D might be TRBD2 (6 bases). The CDR3 loop spans 15 amino acids. Germline CDR1 LGHNA, CDR2 YSLEER. Trimming stripped 4 bases from V and 6 bases from J, with 16 bases between. CDR3 loop: CASSLGGGPSNEQFF. Written as DNA, the CDR3 is TGCGCCAGCAGCCTAGGAGGAGGGCCCTCCAATGAGCAGTTCTTC.

This clonotype came up many times. The rearrangement joins TRBV20-1 to TRBJ2-5, with D perhaps TRBD1 or TRBD2 (6 bases each). Germline CDR1 reads DFQATT; CDR2 reads SNEGSKA (reference sequence). V lost 2 bases and J 4 bases, leaving 17 bases between the germline ends. This CDR3 region has 15 residues. CDR3 bases: TGCAGTGCTAGAAGGGGACCGGGGGCAGCAGAGACCCAGTACTTC. Its protein product is CSARRGPGAAETQYF.

Many counts were recorded for this clonotype. This chain uses TRBV20-1 with TRBJ1-6; D may be TRBD1 (5 bases). Trimming shortened V by 1 base and J by 0 bases, and 13 bases separated the two germline ends. CDR3 length: 17 residues. The germline gives CDR1 DFQATT, CDR2 SNEGSKA (reference sequence). The CDR3 loop reads CSARVTGMSSYNSPLHF. The CDR3 region has the DNA TGCAGTGCTAGAGTAACAGGAATGAGCTCCTATAATTCACCCCTCCACTTT.

In DNA form, the CDR3 reads TGTGCCAGCAGTCCGGGTAGAAATGAGCAGTTCTTC. It translates to CASSPGRNEQFF. The chain employs TRBV2 and TRBJ2-1; D is ambiguous. The CDR3 sequence is 12 residues long. Per the germline V gene, CDR1 is SNHLY and CDR2 is FYNNEI. Trimming took 5 bases from V and 7 from J, leaving 9 bases between them.

This sequence joins TRBV6-1 and TRBJ2-1, with TRBD2 identical over 9 bases. Trimming took 2 bases from V and 6 from J; bases not matched to a gene: 11. The CDR3 sequence is 17 residues long. Germline assignment: CDR1 MNHNS and CDR2 SASEGT. The CDR3 loop reads CASSEIGVSGRGNEQFF. The CDR3 DNA is TGTGCCAGCAGTGAAATAGGGGTTAGCGGGAGAGGCAATGAGCAGTTCTTC.

The rearrangement links TRBV16 to TRBJ2-3; 12 bases are a match to TRBD2. Trimming at V came to 5 bases and at J to 4 bases, leaving 4 bases not matched to a gene. Looked up from germline, CDR1 is KGHSY and CDR2 is FQNENV. The CDR3 totals 15 residues. The CDR3 spells CASSGLAGRSDTQYF. Here the CDR3 DNA reads TGTGCCAGCAGCGGACTAGCGGGACGGTCAGATACGCAGTATTTT.

The CDR3: CASSPSGAGDSYEQYF. The CDR3 DNA sequence: TGTGCCAGCAGCCCGTCAGGGGCGGGGGATTCCTACGAGCAGTACTTC. The genes are TRBV4-2 and TRBJ2-7, with D maybe TRBD2 (7 bases). Trimming stripped 4 bases from V and 1 base from J, with 17 bases between. The CDR3 has 16 residues. Germline V CDR1 and CDR2: LGHNA, YNFKEQ.

This chain uses TRBV7-8 with TRBJ2-5, with TRBD2 matching 10 bases. The germline V gene has CDR1 SGHVS and CDR2 FQNEAQ. There are 16 residues in the CDR3. The V and J ends lost 6 bases and 4 bases, in that order; junction bases with no gene match: 11. The CDR3 sequence is CASSPTQRGGLETQYF. The CDR3 nucleotides are TGTGCCAGCAGTCCTACCCAGCGGGGGGGCCTAGAGACCCAGTACTTC. The full variable domain, with the rest looked up from reference TRBV7-8 and TRBJ2-5, is GAGVSQSPRYKVAKRGQDVALRCDPISGHVSLFWYQQALGQGPEFLTYFQNEAQLDKSGLPSDRFFAERPEGSVSTLKIQRTQQEDSAVYLCASSPTQRGGLETQYFGPGTRLLVL.

This clonotype was seen ten or more times. The chain carries TRBV12-3 or TRBV12-4 and TRBJ1-2; D possibly corresponds to TRBD1 (5 bases). The CDR3 is 13 amino acids. V lost 5 bases and J lost 5, with 12 bases in between. CDR3 loop: CASSPGRSYGYTF. The CDR3 DNA reads TGTGCCAGCAGTCCGGGACGGTCGTATGGCTACACCTTC.

CDR3 sequence: CASSPRDTRGTEAFF. The CDR3 DNA reads as TGCGCCAGCAGCCCGAGGGACACCCGGGGAACTGAAGCTTTCTTT. This chain uses TRBV5-1 with TRBJ1-1; tentatively, D is TRBD1 (6 bases). Per the germline V gene, CDR1 is SGHRS and CDR2 is YFSETQ. CDR3 size: 15 residues. Trimming left V 4 bases short and J 5 bases short, with 18 bases between. Full variable domain (outside the CDR3, taken from reference TRBV5-1 and TRBJ1-1): KAGVTQTPRYLIKTRGQQVTLSCSPISGHRSVSWYQQTPGQGLQFLFEYFSETQRNKGNFPGRFSGRQFSNSRSEMNVSTLELGDSALYLCASSPRDTRGTEAFFGQGTRLTVV.

The chain is built from TRBV18 and TRBJ2-2; D is possibly TRBD1 (5 bases). Per the germline V gene, CDR1 is KGHSH and CDR2 is LQKENI. This CDR3 spans 14 amino acids. Trimming pared 2 bases from V and 4 bases from J, leaving 8 bases between. For the CDR3, the DNA is TGTGCCAGCTCACCAGGGGCTATCACCGGGGAGCTGTTTTTT. Its translation is CASSPGAITGELFF. The full variable domain, its missing parts supplied by reference TRBV18 and TRBJ2-2, is NAGVMQNPRHLVRRRGQEARLRCSPMKGHSHVYWYRQLPEEGLKFMVYLQKENIIDESGMPKERFSAEFPKEGPSILRIQQVVRGDSAAYFCASSPGAITGELFFGEGSRLTVL.